This T cell receptor (beta chain) was sequenced in a study of immune characterization of retroperitoneal liposarcoma. TCRdb re-called the PCR reads with MiXCR, one entry per CDR3 protein. The sample lists around 11,000 distinct CDR3 sequences; 30% to 45% were seen once. The CDR3 loop spans 14 amino acids. V gave up 5 bases and J gave up 15 bases; unmatched junction bases: 11. Per germline, CDR1 MNHEY and CDR2 SMNVEV (reference sequence). This clonotype occurred many times. This sequence originates from a male donor with retroperitoneal liposarcoma. The sample was tumor tissue. The chain recombines TRBV27 with TRBJ2-1; 12 bases map to TRBD2. The CDR3 is CASSPARTSGTLFF. The DNA of the CDR3 is TGTGCCAGCAGTCCCGCTCGGACTAGCGGGACTCTGTTCTTC.